One sample yielded the 25 T cell receptor beta chains listed below, sequenced in a study of CD8 T cells in Susac syndrome. Random hexamers were used to reverse transcribe roughly 0.45 to 1 ug of RNA. MiXCR, run by TCRdb on the immunoSEQ multiplex PCR reads, gives a single entry per CDR3 protein. In the table there are more than 250,000 distinct CDR3 sequences, about 92% of which are singletons. The sample taken for sequencing was CD4+ T cells from PBMCs. The source is a human donor with multiple sclerosis.

This clonotype was counted a single time. The V gene is TRBV6-6, the J gene TRBJ2-7; D remains unclear. This CDR3 comprises 14 residues. Per germline, CDR1 MNHNY and CDR2 SVGAGI (reference sequence). Trimming took 0 bases from V and 3 from J, leaving 9 bases between them. The CDR3 protein is CASSYSLNIYEQYF. The CDR3 region has the DNA TGTGCCAGCAGTTACTCTTTAAACATCTACGAGCAGTACTTC.

The V and J genes are TRBV6-2 or TRBV6-3 and TRBJ1-5; perhaps TRBD1 as D (6 bases). The germline V and J ends were trimmed by 6 bases and 3 bases, with 12 bases remaining between them. The CDR3 loop spans 14 amino acids. Germline CDR1 and CDR2: MNHEY and SVGEGT. The chain's CDR3 is CASSPTGTNQPQHF. CDR3 bases: TGTGCCAGCAGCCCTACAGGGACCAATCAGCCCCAGCATTTT.

The chain employs TRBV3-1 and TRBJ1-5; weak D call: TRBD1 (6 bases). The germline V gene has CDR1 LGHDT and CDR2 YNNKEL (reference sequence). The V end was cut by 2 bases, the J end by 5 bases, with 10 bases between. The CDR3 totals 14 residues. In nucleotides, the CDR3 is TGTGCCAGCAGCCAATCAGGGGCCGATCAGCCCCAGCATTTT. It specifies CASSQSGADQPQHF.

The rearrangement joins TRBV29-1 to TRBJ2-7; 8 nucleotides match TRBD2. Germline CDR1 is SQVTM and CDR2 is ANQGSEA. The CDR3 consists of 15 residues. The trim removed 0 bases at V and 1 base at J, leaving 5 bases unmatched. The CDR3 region is CSVEDVREGSYEQYF. CDR3 DNA sequence: TGCAGCGTTGAAGACGTTCGGGAGGGATCCTACGAGCAGTACTTC.

The chain recombines TRBV3-1 with TRBJ1-6; D gene unclear. CDR1 and CDR2 (germline): LGHDT, YNNKEL (reference sequence). CDR3 size: 17 residues. The V gene lost 8 bases and the J gene lost 0 bases, with 17 bases spanning the gap. The CDR3 sequence is CASAVAGPLSYNSPLHF. The CDR3, as DNA: TGTGCCAGCGCGGTAGCAGGTCCACTCTCCTATAATTCACCCCTCCACTTT.

V and J are TRBV19 and TRBJ1-5; D uncertain. From germline, CDR1 is LNHDA and CDR2 SQIVND (reference sequence). The CDR3 is 13 amino acids. Trimming removed 7 bases from V and 0 bases from J, with 7 bases in between. The CDR3 DNA reads TGTGCCAGTACAGAGAATAGCAATCAGCCCCAGCATTTT. Its protein product is CASTENSNQPQHF.

The chain combines TRBV7-8 with TRBJ2-7; 7 bases fit TRBD2. V gave up 6 bases and J gave up 1 base; unmatched junction bases: 3. CDR1 SGHVS and CDR2 FQNEAQ come from the germline V gene. The CDR3 consists of 13 residues. For the CDR3, the DNA is TGTGCCAGCAGAGTGCGGGGGTCCTACGAGCAGTACTTC. Translation: CASRVRGSYEQYF.

The V call is TRBV3-1, the J call TRBJ2-5; D ambiguous. Germline V gives CDR1 LGHDT, CDR2 YNNKEL (reference sequence). Trimming left V 4 bases short and J 2 bases short, with 11 bases between. The CDR3 totals 14 residues. Here the CDR3 DNA reads TGTGCCAGCAGCCTCACGTTTTCGCAAGAGACCCAGTACTTC. It translates to CASSLTFSQETQYF.

V and J are TRBV4-3 and TRBJ2-6; D may match TRBD1 or TRBD2 (5 bases each). Looked up from germline, CDR1 is LGHNA and CDR2 is YSLEER. The V gene lost 4 bases and the J gene lost 2 bases, with 15 bases spanning the gap. This CDR3 spans 17 amino acids. The CDR3 spells CASSPGPPAAGANVLTF. CDR3 nucleotides: TGCGCCAGCAGCCCGGGACCCCCGGCGGCTGGGGCCAACGTCCTGACTTTC.

The chain has TRBV4-3 and TRBJ1-2; 7 bases agree with TRBD1. Per the germline V gene, CDR1 is LGHNA and CDR2 is YSLEER. The V segment lost 3 bases and the J segment 8 bases; nucleotides outside the gene matches: 9. The CDR3 spans 14 residues. CDR3 sequence reads: CASSQDRTPGGYTF. In DNA form, the CDR3 reads TGCGCCAGCAGCCAGGACAGGACCCCGGGGGGCTACACCTTC.

The rearrangement uses TRBV2 and TRBJ2-1; D is possibly TRBD1 or TRBD2 (5 bases each). V gave up 6 bases and J gave up 1 base, with 7 bases separating them. The CDR3 loop spans 13 amino acids. The germline gives CDR1 SNHLY, CDR2 FYNNEI. The DNA for the CDR3 is TGTGCCAGCAGGTGGGGGTCCTACAATGAGCAGTTCTTC. Its protein is CASRWGSYNEQFF.

The rearrangement links TRBV6-6 to TRBJ2-1, with TRBD1 matching 9 bases. The length of the CDR3 is 12 residues. V was clipped by 8 bases and J by 8 bases; unmatched bases: 4. Germline loops: CDR1 MNHNY, CDR2 SVGAGI (reference sequence). The CDR3 spells CASGDRAYEQFF. In DNA form, the CDR3 reads TGTGCCAGCGGGGACAGGGCGTATGAGCAGTTCTTC.

The V call is TRBV14, the J call TRBJ2-5; D is perhaps TRBD2 (6 bases). CDR3 length equals 15 residues. Germline-derived CDR1 and CDR2 are SGHDN and FVKESK. The V end lost 1 base, the J end lost 4 bases, and 13 bases lay between the germline ends. As DNA, the CDR3 is TGTGCCAGCAGCCAAGTTCAAATGGGGGGAGAGACCCAGTACTTC. Residues: CASSQVQMGGETQYF.

The CDR3 protein is CASSLWTSGRRYEQYF. The CDR3 bases are TGTGCCAGCAGCTTATGGACTAGCGGGAGAAGGTACGAGCAGTACTTC. The J gene is TRBJ2-7, the V gene TRBV7-9, with 13 bases fitting TRBD2. The CDR3 loop spans 16 amino acids. CDR1 and CDR2 (germline): SEHNR, FQNEAQ (reference sequence). V shed 2 bases, J shed 4 bases, and the junction held 5 bases outside the gene matches.

The rearrangement joins TRBV14 to TRBJ1-2, with D uncertain. The CDR3 has 13 amino acids. The V end was cut by 4 bases, the J end by 6 bases, with 12 bases between. Germline assignment: CDR1 SGHDN and CDR2 FVKESK. The CDR3 here is CASSPAWGDGYTF. The DNA for the CDR3 is TGTGCCAGCAGCCCGGCCTGGGGAGATGGCTACACCTTC.

V gene TRBV10-1 combines with J gene TRBJ2-3; D ambiguous. The V end lost 3 bases, the J end lost 0 bases, and 10 bases lay between the germline ends. The CDR3 is 15 residues long. The V gene's germline CDR1 is WNHNN and CDR2 SYGVQD (reference sequence). CDR3 DNA sequence: TGCGCCAGCAGTGAATTCGGCGGTAGCACAGATACGCAGTATTTT. It is translated as CASSEFGGSTDTQYF.

The J gene is TRBJ1-1, the V gene TRBV29-1, with unresolved D. Germline V gene lookup returns CDR1 SQVTM and CDR2 ANQGSEA. The CDR3 contains 15 residues. Trimming shortened V by 5 bases and J by 2 bases, and 18 bases separated the two germline ends. The CDR3 region is CSVNPFSHSNTEAFF. As DNA, the CDR3 is TGCAGCGTTAACCCGTTTTCGCATAGCAACACTGAAGCTTTCTTT.

The rearrangement joins TRBV7-3 to TRBJ2-2; D is perhaps TRBD1 (8 bases). The CDR3 is 14 amino acids. V was cut by 6 bases and J by 6 bases, with 14 bases left in between. Germline assignment: CDR1 SGHTA and CDR2 FQGTGA. The CDR3 DNA reads TGTGCCAGCAGGAAAACAGGGGGGGCCGGGGAGCTGTTTTTT. As protein: CASRKTGGAGELFF.

This clonotype was seen a single time. The gene calls are TRBV7-9 and TRBJ1-1; D is perhaps TRBD1 (5 bases). V lost 1 base and J lost 1, with 13 bases in between. The CDR3 extends over 16 amino acids. The germline V gene encodes CDR1 SEHNR and CDR2 FQNEAQ (reference sequence). The CDR3 spells CASSLVWQGGNTEAFF. The CDR3 nucleotides are TGTGCCAGCAGCTTAGTCTGGCAGGGAGGGAACACTGAAGCTTTCTTT.

CDR3 in DNA: TGTGCCAGCAGTCCCAGCGGGGGGAACTTTAACTCCTACGAGCAGTACTTC. It translates to CASSPSGGNFNSYEQYF. The rearrangement links TRBV27 to TRBJ2-7; 9 nucleotides align to TRBD2. Germline lookup yields CDR1 MNHEY and CDR2 SMNVEV (reference sequence). The length of the CDR3 is 17 residues. Trimming took 5 bases from V and 0 from J; bases not matched to a gene: 11.

The chain recombines TRBV10-3 with TRBJ2-1, with TRBD2 matching 13 bases. Germline trimming cut 5 bases from V and 4 bases from J; bases unmatched to any gene: 5. The V gene's germline CDR1 is ENHRY and CDR2 SYGVKD. The CDR3 extends over 16 amino acids. CDR3 amino acids: CAISPWTSGSYNEQFF. In DNA, the CDR3 is TGTGCCATCAGTCCCTGGACTAGCGGGAGTTACAATGAGCAGTTCTTC.

This chain links TRBV25-1 with TRBJ2-1, with a possible D match to TRBD2 (5 bases). CDR1 and CDR2 (germline): MGHDK, SYGVNS. CDR3 length: 14 amino acids. Trimming pared 7 bases from V and 6 bases from J, leaving 16 bases between. The CDR3 DNA is TGTGCCAGCACCCGATCGCGCGAGGGCAATGAGCAGTTCTTC. This sequence encodes CASTRSREGNEQFF.

The chain is built from TRBV7-2 and TRBJ2-5; D ambiguous. Germline V gene lookup returns CDR1 SGHTA and CDR2 FQGNSA. This CDR3 comprises 14 residues. Trimming stripped 1 base from V and 3 bases from J, with 9 bases between. DNA of the CDR3: TGTGCCAGCAGCTTAGTTCGGAATAAAGAGACCCAGTACTTC. Protein: CASSLVRNKETQYF.

The CDR3 nucleotides read TGCGCCAGCAGCTTGGAGGAGGCTCCCTACAATGAGCAGTTCTTC. Translating it yields CASSLEEAPYNEQFF. The chain combines TRBV5-1 with TRBJ2-1; possible D gene TRBD2, 5 bases. Germline CDR1 SGHRS, CDR2 YFSETQ. The CDR3 consists of 15 residues. V lost 0 bases, J lost 2 bases, and 9 bases lay in between.

The CDR3 nucleotides are TGTGCCAGCCTCCGCCGGCGGGGGGCCCACAATGAGCAGTTCTTC. This gives the protein CASLRRRGAHNEQFF. The chain carries TRBV13 and TRBJ2-1, with 8 bases lining up with TRBD2. V lost 8 bases to trimming and J lost 5 bases; unmatched junction nucleotides: 11. Germline V gene lookup returns CDR1 PRHDT and CDR2 FYEKMQ (reference sequence). The CDR3 consists of 15 residues.